This T cell receptor beta chain was sequenced for a study of blood T cell repertoires in COVID-19. Overall study: Sites across the United States, Italy and Spain contributed samples from acute and convalescent COVID-19.

CDR3 length equals 13 residues. Germline lookup yields CDR1 ENHRY and CDR2 SYGVKD. V was shortened by 3 bases and J by 1 base, with 3 bases between the two germline ends. In the original analysis: The authors estimated nucleated cell counts from reference gene primer amplification. TCRdb's copy holds only in-frame clones and misses some; the assay was immunoSEQ multiplex PCR. D and trimming were read from the DNA, whereas the V and J calls and clone size are those reported in that table. The table records around 330,000 clones, roughly 88% of them present only once. This TCR was sampled from a woman between 50 and 59 years old with active or convalescent COVID-19. Sequences were obtained from peripheral blood. The chain recombines TRBV10-3 with TRBJ2-2; the D is unclear. The CDR3 DNA is TGTGCCATCAGTGACGGGAACACCGGGGAGCTGTTTTTT. Protein: CAISDGNTGELFF.